The 17 T cell receptor beta chains below all came from one sample that was sequenced in a study of shared clonotypes between healthy human individuals. Measured with immunoSEQ multiplex PCR; TCRdb has only the in-frame clones, and not every one. This table has roughly 1,500,000 clones, roughly 98.5% appearing once. Specimen: naive CD4+ T cells sorted from blood. Subset indicated: CD45RA+ positively selected. Receptors were obtained from a man aged 30 to 45 in good health.

The V call is TRBV10-3, the J call TRBJ2-1; TRBD1 is a possible D gene (5 bases). Trimming stripped 4 bases from V and 8 bases from J, with 9 bases between. Germline lookup yields CDR1 ENHRY and CDR2 SYGVKD. The CDR3 is made up of 12 amino acids. This CDR3 reads CAISVQGYEQFF. In nucleotides, the CDR3 is TGTGCCATCAGTGTTCAGGGTTATGAGCAGTTCTTC.

The chain carries TRBV5-1 and TRBJ2-1, with a possible D match to TRBD2 (5 bases). The CDR3 is 15 residues long. Per the germline V gene, CDR1 is SGHRS and CDR2 is YFSETQ. The ends were cut back, 0 bases at V and 4 bases at J, with 11 bases in the middle. The CDR3 DNA follows: TGCGCCAGCAGCTTGGGGCTAGCCTTTTACAATGAGCAGTTCTTC. It specifies CASSLGLAFYNEQFF. The whole variable domain, filled in from reference TRBV5-1 and TRBJ2-1, reads KAGVTQTPRYLIKTRGQQVTLSCSPISGHRSVSWYQQTPGQGLQFLFEYFSETQRNKGNFPGRFSGRQFSNSRSEMNVSTLELGDSALYLCASSLGLAFYNEQFFGPGTRLTVL.

This clone was seen only once. The CDR3 DNA is TGTGCCATCAGGACGAATATAGCGGGGGCTATAAACAATGAGCAGTTCTTC. Amino acid sequence: CAIRTNIAGAINNEQFF. J is TRBJ2-1 and V is TRBV10-3; 9 bases agree with TRBD2. Germline CDR1 ENHRY, CDR2 SYGVKD. Germline trimming cut 6 bases from V and 5 bases from J; bases unmatched to any gene: 14. This CDR3 is built from 17 residues.

The V gene is TRBV7-9, the J gene TRBJ1-4; D is uncertain. The germline V and J ends were trimmed by 3 bases and 0 bases, with 5 bases remaining between them. Germline loops: CDR1 SEHNR, CDR2 FQNEAQ (reference sequence). The CDR3 contains 14 residues. CDR3: CASSFAATNEKLFF. The CDR3 bases are TGTGCCAGCAGCTTCGCCGCAACTAATGAAAAACTGTTTTTT.

The chain carries TRBV15 and TRBJ2-2; 7 bases map to TRBD1. V lost 7 bases and J lost 3; bases outside the gene matches: 5. The CDR3 length is 14 residues. Germline CDR1 is LNHNV and CDR2 is YYDKDF (reference sequence). CDR3 sequence reads: CATKGGWDTGELFF. The CDR3 coding sequence is TGTGCCACCAAAGGGGGCTGGGACACCGGGGAGCTGTTTTTT.

The chain combines TRBV19 with TRBJ1-5; 12 positions agree with TRBD1. Germline trimming cut 5 bases from V and 7 bases from J; bases unmatched to any gene: 9. CDR3 size: 16 residues. Germline V gene sequence: CDR1 LNHDA, CDR2 SQIVND (reference sequence). CDR3 region: CASSPGDRGLTQPQHF. In DNA, the CDR3 is TGTGCCAGTAGTCCAGGGGACAGGGGGCTTACCCAGCCCCAGCATTTT.

This clone was detected once. The chain joins TRBV27 to TRBJ2-3; 9 positions match TRBD1. The end of the DNA is better explained by TRBJ1-5, so the J call may be wrong. Looked up from germline, CDR1 is MNHEY and CDR2 is SMNVEV (reference sequence). This CDR3 has 14 amino acids. The CDR3 nucleotides read TGTGCCAGCAGTAACAGGGGGCCGAGAGATACGCAGCATTTT. The encoded protein is CASSNRGPRDTQHF.

As to this clone: The identical CDR3 is also encoded by other nucleotide sequences in the sample. The chain recombines TRBV25-1 with TRBJ2-3; D is unresolved. CDR1 is MGHDK, CDR2 SYGVNS, per germline. This CDR3 spans 11 amino acids. V lost 2 bases and J lost 3, with 0 bases in between. The CDR3 coding sequence is TGTGCCAGCAGTGAAACAGATACGCAGTATTTT. This codes for CASSETDTQYF.

This rearrangement joins TRBV13 to TRBJ2-3; TRBD1 is a possible D gene (6 bases). Germline V gene sequence: CDR1 PRHDT, CDR2 FYEKMQ (reference sequence). V was clipped by 4 bases and J by 6 bases, with 11 bases between them. CDR3 length: 13 amino acids. CDR3 residues: CASSYGTRDTQYF. The CDR3 DNA reads as TGTGCCAGCAGCTATGGGACACGGGATACGCAGTATTTT.

The chain uses TRBV5-1 and TRBJ2-7, with TRBD2 matching over 7 bases. The germline CDR1 and CDR2 sequences are SGHRS and YFSETQ. This CDR3 has 18 residues. The V gene end was trimmed by 0 bases and the J gene end by 3 bases; junction bases not matched to a gene: 15. The CDR3 bases are TGCGCCAGCAGCTTGGAGACCCCTAGCGGACATTTTCTCTACGAGCAGTACTTC. As protein: CASSLETPSGHFLYEQYF.

The chain links TRBV6-5 to TRBJ1-5; tentatively, D is TRBD1 (6 bases). Germline V gene lookup returns CDR1 MNHEY and CDR2 SVGAGI. With 10 bases removed from V and 7 bases from J, the gap between germline ends came to 17 bases. This CDR3 region has 13 residues. The CDR3 is CATQQGVGQPQHF. The CDR3 DNA follows: TGTGCCACTCAACAGGGAGTTGGACAGCCCCAGCATTTT.

The CDR3 coding sequence is TGTGCCACCAGAACGGACCAGCATCCCTACAATGAGCAGTTCTTC. Translation gives CATRTDQHPYNEQFF. The chain has TRBV15 and TRBJ2-1, with no clear D. Germline V gene data show CDR1 as LNHNV and CDR2 as YYDKDF (reference sequence). V lost 6 bases, J lost 2 bases, and 14 bases lay in between. The CDR3 runs 15 residues.

This clone appeared a single time. V and J are TRBV7-8 and TRBJ1-1, with D possibly matching TRBD1 (6 bases). Germline lookup yields CDR1 SGHVS and CDR2 FQNEAQ. The V gene lost 1 base and the J gene lost 5 bases, with 17 bases spanning the gap. CDR3 length: 16 residues. The CDR3 DNA reads as TGTGCCAGCAGCTTAGATCCGGGCGGAGGACAGACTGAAGCTTTCTTT. Its protein is CASSLDPGGGQTEAFF.

The gene calls are TRBV7-2 and TRBJ2-2; the D is unclear. The CDR3 sequence is 15 residues long. Germline CDR1 and CDR2: SGHTA and FQGNSA. The germline V and J ends were trimmed by 3 bases and 6 bases, with 14 bases remaining between them. The CDR3 protein is CASSLTIRAAGELFF. For the CDR3, the DNA is TGTGCCAGCAGCTTGACCATACGGGCCGCCGGGGAGCTGTTTTTT.

V is TRBV28 and J is TRBJ1-1; D remains ambiguous. This CDR3 has 13 amino acids. The germline CDR1 and CDR2 sequences are MDHEN and SYDVKM. V lost 7 bases and J 8 bases, leaving 17 bases between the germline ends. The CDR3 loop reads CASILRAAQEAFF. In nucleotides, the CDR3 is TGTGCCAGCATCCTTCGGGCCGCTCAGGAAGCTTTCTTT.

This clone was observed a single time. The CDR3 nucleotides read TGTGCCAGCAGCGTAGACCCTAGCGGAGGACAAGAGACCCAGTACTTC. Translated: CASSVDPSGGQETQYF. V is TRBV9 and J is TRBJ2-5, with 7 bases matching TRBD2. Germline V gives CDR1 SGDLS, CDR2 YYNGEE. This CDR3 comprises 16 residues. Losses at the gene ends were 0 bases for V and 2 bases for J; bases not matched to a gene: 7.

The rearrangement joins TRBV5-1 to TRBJ2-3; TRBD2 matches 15 bases. The CDR3 is 16 amino acids. CDR1 is SGHRS and CDR2 is YFSETQ in the germline V gene. V gave up 3 bases and J gave up 5 bases; unmatched junction bases: 4. The CDR3: CASSYGLAGGGDTQYF. Here the CDR3 DNA reads TGCGCCAGCAGCTACGGACTAGCGGGAGGGGGAGATACGCAGTATTTT.